The entry below gives a single TCR beta chain sequence along with its context. This clonotype was seen at least ten times. Its antigen is unknown. No quality values exist for individual bases; no much larger clone is one base distant. This specimen comes from a study of CD8 T cells in ankylosing spondylitis (dated by TCRdb to about 2017). Study-wide context: The study set out to find disease-linked TCR variants by profiling T cell receptor beta repertoires in ankylosing spondylitis patients and healthy donors. Samples of peripheral blood were taken, and for ankylosing spondylitis patients, synovial fluid was collected as well. The full study cohort was made up of about two dozen ankylosing spondylitis patients and 108 healthy donors.

Overall study results and their limits: Blood from ankylosing spondylitis patients appeared to be characterized by a TCR beta motif composed of several highly homologous amino acid variants. Some motif variants had previously been reported in the synovial fluid and blood of reactive arthritis patients, which suggests shared mechanisms of disease initiation. In peripheral blood, the disease-linked clones were found at relatively low frequencies and had a CD8+ phenotype. According to the report, matched synovial fluid samples from ankylosing spondylitis patients were significantly enriched for the disease-linked clones.

Reads for this sample came from an Illumina HiSeq 2500. Quantitative 5'-RACE with molecular barcodes was the method used to prepare the TCR beta libraries. Per the original workflow: Disease-linked TCR variants were identified with a new computational method built on a probabilistic model of VDJ rearrangement. TCRdb redid the processing of the public reads, applying fastp at Q25 and MiXCR, and retained in-frame beta chains. Each entry is one CDR3 protein sequence, shown with its most common DNA and genes. TCRdb assigned the V and J calls; the authors' analysis was not used. This sample is represented by around 130,000 distinct CDR3 sequences; approximately 6.8% of them were singletons. 12% of the sample is held by the ten biggest clonotypes. The cysteine opens and the phenylalanine closes a CDR3 of 13 amino acids. CDR3 DNA is the only sequence kept; it has 39 bases, read in frame from the first base. The V end loses 3 bases and the J end loses 9 bases, and a stretch of 12 bases separates them.

The source of this sequence is a male donor with ankylosing spondylitis or in good health (not recorded which). Recombination connected TRBV12-3 or TRBV12-4 to TRBJ1-5; the D gene assignment is ambiguous. Sequencing was carried out using blood, either unsorted or a sorted T cell fraction (not recorded which). The nucleotides are TGTGCCAGCAGTTTCAGCGGTCAAGGGCCCCAGCATTTT. Its protein is CASSFSGQGPQHF.